Listed below are T cell receptor beta chains from one sample, sequenced in a study of shared clonotypes between healthy human individuals. Data came from immunoSEQ multiplex PCR; TCRdb stores just in-frame clones and leaves some out. This table holds some 2.1 million clones, roughly 95% found once. Sequenced: naive CD8+ T cells sorted from blood. Receptors originate from a young man in good health. CDR3s include the opening cysteine and the closing phenylalanine or tryptophan. Fields, in order: V gene, J gene, D gene, clone size, CDR3 DNA, CDR3 protein. D genes are given only for firm matches. Not every row has a clone size; where given, it reads once, few, many or a size class.

>TRBV7-2|TRBJ2-3|TRBD2|NA
TGTGCCAGCAGCTTAGCGTGGCGGGAGGGCCCCGTTACGCAGTATTTT
CASSLAWREGPVTQYF
>TRBV6-6|TRBJ2-7|NA|NA
TGTGCCAGCAGTTACTCGGGGACGAGCAACTACGAGCAGTACTTC
CASSYSGTSNYEQYF
>TRBV6-7|TRBJ2-7|NA|NA
TGTGCCAGCAGTTACTCGAAATCCCCCAACTACGAGCAGTACTTC
CASSYSKSPNYEQYF
>TRBV5-1|TRBJ2-1|TRBD2|NA
TGCGCCAGCACATTAGCGGGGGGCCCTGATGAGCAGTTCTTC
CASTLAGGPDEQFF
>TRBV7-9|TRBJ2-7|TRBD2|NA
TGTGCCAGCAGCTCAGAGGGACTAGATTTCTACGAGCAGTACTTC
CASSSEGLDFYEQYF
>TRBV27|TRBJ1-3|NA|NA
TGTGCCAGCAGTTTATCTGGGGACTCTGGAAACACCATATATTTT
CASSLSGDSGNTIYF
>TRBV11-2|TRBJ2-1|TRBD2|NA
TGTGCCAGCAGCCTCGGGACTAGTGTCAATGAGCAGTTCTTC
CASSLGTSVNEQFF
>TRBV4-1|TRBJ2-1|TRBD2|NA
TGCGCCAGCAGCCAAGTTGGAAGCGGGAGGGCCGTTGAGCAGTTCTTC
CASSQVGSGRAVEQFF
>TRBV30|TRBJ2-7|NA|once
TGTGCCTGGAGTGTACAGGGAGCCTACGAGCAGTACTTC
CAWSVQGAYEQYF
>TRBV6-5|TRBJ1-6|NA|NA
TGTGCCAGCAGTTACGGGGGGGAGTCCTATAATTCACCCCTCCACTTT
CASSYGGESYNSPLHF
>TRBV7-8|TRBJ1-2|NA|NA
TGTGCCAGCAGCCCAGCTGGGGGGGACCCCTATGGCTACACCTTC
CASSPAGGDPYGYTF
>TRBV5-4|TRBJ1-2|NA|NA
TGTGCCAGCAGCTTGGGTACCCTGGGAGCAGACTCCTATGGCTACACCTTC
CASSLGTLGADSYGYTF
>TRBV6-1|TRBJ2-4|NA|NA
TGTGCCAGCAGTGAGGAGGGGGTGGGAGAAGCCAAAAACATTCAGTACTTC
CASSEEGVGEAKNIQYF
>TRBV4-1|TRBJ1-2|NA|NA
TGCGCCAGCAGCCAAGGGAACACAATCTTAGCTAACTATGGCTACACCTTC
CASSQGNTILANYGYTF
>TRBV7-9|TRBJ2-1|NA|once
TGTGCCAGCAGTAACAGGTTTGGTGAGCAGTTCTTC
CASSNRFGEQFF
>TRBV19|TRBJ2-1|NA|NA
TGTGCCAGTAGTATAGGCCCTATCACTGAGCAGTTCTTC
CASSIGPITEQFF
>TRBV28|TRBJ1-2|TRBD1|NA
TGTGCCAGCACTCCGACAGGGGGCAACTATGGCTACACCTTC
CASTPTGGNYGYTF
>TRBV11-2|TRBJ1-2|NA|NA
TGTGCCAGCAGCTTTGACACCACCGATGGCTACACCTTC
CASSFDTTDGYTF
>TRBV5-4|TRBJ2-7|NA|NA
TGTGCCACCGAATCGGACAGCTCCTACGAGCAGTACTTC
CATESDSSYEQYF
>TRBV30|TRBJ2-7|NA|NA
TGTGCCTGGGGTTCAGGGGTGTACGAGCAGTACTTC
CAWGSGVYEQYF
>TRBV5-1|TRBJ2-2|NA|NA
TGCGCCAGCAGCCCGGAGGGGTTTTATTCCGGGGAGCTGTTTTTT
CASSPEGFYSGELFF
>TRBV10-2|TRBJ1-3|NA|NA
TGCGCCAGCAGTGAGTCTGTCCCATCTGGAAACACCATATATTTT
CASSESVPSGNTIYF
>TRBV5-4|TRBJ2-7|TRBD2|NA
TGTGCCAGCAGCTTGGTCAGCGGGGGGGCCGTCGAGCAGTACTTC
CASSLVSGGAVEQYF
>TRBV14|TRBJ2-7|NA|NA
TGTGCCAGCAGCCTGACAGGCTACGAGCAGTACTTC
CASSLTGYEQYF
>TRBV27|TRBJ2-1|NA|NA
TGTGCCAGCAGTTTCTCTTCCCCGTATGAGCAGTTCTTC
CASSFSSPYEQFF
>TRBV29-1|TRBJ1-1|TRBD1|NA
TGCAGCGTCGGACAGGGGGCTTTCTTT
CSVGQGAFF
>TRBV6-1|TRBJ1-5|TRBD1|NA
TGTGCCAGCTTATACCGACAGGGATTCGAACAGCCCCAGCATTTT
CASLYRQGFEQPQHF
>TRBV29-1|TRBJ2-7|NA|NA
TGCAGCGTTGTTCCAGTCGGTGTTCACTACGAGCAGTACTTC
CSVVPVGVHYEQYF
>TRBV2|TRBJ2-1|TRBD2|NA
TGTGCCAGCAGTGAATTGACTAGCGGGATCAATGAGCAGTTCTTC
CASSELTSGINEQFF
>TRBV25-1|TRBJ1-2|NA|once
TGTGCCAGCAGTGAAAGTTACAGGGTCAATGGCTACACCTTC
CASSESYRVNGYTF
>TRBV30|TRBJ2-5|NA|NA
TGTGCCTGGACGGCAGCGGTCGAAGAGACCCAGTACTTC
CAWTAAVEETQYF
>TRBV2|TRBJ2-2|NA|once
TGTGCCCTTGGGCGCAGGACGACCGGGGAGCTGTTTTTT
CALGRRTTGELFF
>TRBV6-1|TRBJ2-3|TRBD1|NA
TGTGCCAGCAGTGAAGCTCCAGGACAGGGTCTCGGGACAGATACGCAGTATTTT
CASSEAPGQGLGTDTQYF
>TRBV4-1|TRBJ1-1|TRBD1|NA
TGCGCCAGCAGCGCAACCGGGACAGTGGACACTGAAGCTTTCTTT
CASSATGTVDTEAFF
>TRBV13|TRBJ2-7|NA|NA
TGTGCCAGCAGCTTATGGGACTCCTCCTACGAGCAGTACTTC
CASSLWDSSYEQYF
>TRBV13|TRBJ2-1|NA|NA
TGTGCCAGCAGCTTAGGACAGCACTACAATGAGCAGTTCTTC
CASSLGQHYNEQFF
>TRBV13|TRBJ2-7|TRBD2|NA
TGTGCCAGCAGCTCCGGACTAGCGGGAACCTACGAGCAGTACTTC
CASSSGLAGTYEQYF
>TRBV13|TRBJ2-1|NA|NA
TGTGCCAGCAGCTTAGAAGAGCGGACAGCGGGGCGGGGTGAGCAGTTCTTC
CASSLEERTAGRGEQFF
>TRBV29-1|TRBJ2-5|TRBD2|NA
TGCAGCGCCATGACTAGCGTGGAGACCCAGTACTTC
CSAMTSVETQYF
>TRBV29-1|TRBJ2-2|NA|NA
TGCAGCGTTGTCCCAGGGTCCGGGGAGCTGTTTTTT
CSVVPGSGELFF
>TRBV27|TRBJ1-2|NA|NA
TGTGCCAGCAGTTCGACAGAGCACTATGGCTACACCTTC
CASSSTEHYGYTF
>TRBV7-2|TRBJ2-5|NA|NA
TGTGCCAGCAGCTCGGATGAACGGAGCCAGTACTTC
CASSSDERSQYF
>TRBV27|TRBJ2-2|TRBD1|NA
TGTGCCAGCAGTTTACAGGCAGGGGGCAGGACCGGGGAGCTGTTTTTT
CASSLQAGGRTGELFF
>TRBV9|TRBJ2-2|NA|NA
TGTGCCAGCAGCAGAGGGGTCGGGAACACCGGGGAGCTGTTTTTT
CASSRGVGNTGELFF
>TRBV6-5|TRBJ2-7|TRBD1|NA
TGTGCCAGCAGTTGGGACAGGGCTAATGTGGACGAGCAGTACTTC
CASSWDRANVDEQYF
>TRBV11-2|TRBJ2-7|NA|NA
TGTGCCAGCAGCTTAGAGCCCGGGGTCAACTACGAGCAGTACTTC
CASSLEPGVNYEQYF
>TRBV13|TRBJ2-7|NA|NA
TGTGCCAGCAGCCTACACTTAGCCCAGAGCGAGCAGTACTTC
CASSLHLAQSEQYF
>TRBV7-8|TRBJ2-5|TRBD2|few
TGTGCCAGCAGCTTATTCCAGCGGGAGAGGGAGACCCAGTACTTC
CASSLFQRERETQYF
>TRBV29-1|TRBJ2-7|TRBD2|NA
TGCAGCGTTGAGCACTGGACTAGCGGCTCCTACGAGCAGTACTTC
CSVEHWTSGSYEQYF